Shown below are 30 T cell receptor beta chains from a single sample sequenced in a study of shared clonotypes between healthy human individuals. Sequencing was performed with immunoSEQ multiplex PCR; in TCRdb, only in-frame clones are kept and a portion is missing. This table holds over 1.5 million clones, under 99% found once. The sequencing input was naive CD4+ T cells sorted from blood. Subset described: CD45RA+ positively selected. The source of these receptors is a man aged 25-45 years in good health.

The chain joins TRBV5-1 to TRBJ2-7; no clear D gene. The V and J ends lost 1 base and 7 bases respectively, with 15 bases between them. The V gene's germline CDR1 is SGHRS and CDR2 YFSETQ. The CDR3 is 14 residues long. CDR3 region: CASSLNLGPREQYF. The CDR3 DNA sequence: TGCGCCAGCAGCTTGAATCTGGGTCCGAGGGAGCAGTACTTC.

This clone was counted a single time. The V call is TRBV5-1, the J call TRBJ2-3; 7 positions agree with TRBD2. Germline V gives CDR1 SGHRS, CDR2 YFSETQ. This CDR3 has 16 amino acids. J lost 1 base, V lost 0 bases, and 5 bases had no gene match. This CDR3 reads CASSLAAAGRTDTQYF. The CDR3 coding sequence is TGCGCCAGCAGCTTGGCCGCAGCGGGACGCACAGATACGCAGTATTTT.

V gene TRBV6-1 combines with J gene TRBJ1-1; 10 bases agree with TRBD1. Germline V lookup: CDR1 MNHNS, CDR2 SASEGT. The CDR3 has 15 residues. The V gene end was trimmed by 5 bases and the J gene end by 3 bases; junction bases not matched to a gene: 6. Here the CDR3 reads CASSPLTGGYTEAFF. CDR3 sequence (DNA): TGTGCCAGCAGTCCCCTGACAGGGGGCTACACTGAAGCTTTCTTT.

Written as DNA, the CDR3 is TGTGCCAGCAGTTGGACTAGCGGGAGTGAGAAGCAGTACTTC. Translating it yields CASSWTSGSEKQYF. This chain uses TRBV2 with TRBJ2-7, with 13 bases identical to TRBD2. Germline CDR1 is SNHLY and CDR2 is FYNNEI. V gave up 5 bases and J gave up 8 bases; unmatched junction bases: 6. This CDR3 spans 14 amino acids.

A note on this clone: Within the sample, other DNA sequences also encode this same CDR3. This chain links TRBV18 with TRBJ2-5; TRBD2 is a possible D gene (6 bases). The CDR3 consists of 13 residues. V was cut by 3 bases and J by 2 bases, with 7 bases left in between. Germline CDR1 KGHSH, CDR2 LQKENI. The CDR3 DNA sequence: TGTGCCAGCTCACCGGCGGGGCAAGAGACCCAGTACTTC. The encoded protein is CASSPAGQETQYF.

The chain employs TRBV10-3 and TRBJ1-1; 7 nucleotides align to TRBD1. Germline assignment: CDR1 ENHRY and CDR2 SYGVKD. This CDR3 spans 17 amino acids. V lost 3 bases and J lost 3; bases outside the gene matches: 13. Here the CDR3 DNA reads TGTGCCATCAGTGATATTACAACGTGGGACAGCCACACTGAAGCTTTCTTT. Translated, it gives CAISDITTWDSHTEAFF.

This sequence joins TRBV7-9 and TRBJ1-2; no clear D. There are 13 residues in the CDR3. Germline lookup yields CDR1 SEHNR and CDR2 FQNEAQ (reference sequence). V was clipped by 1 base and J by 7 bases, with 10 bases between them. CDR3 residues: CASSLDFSPGYTF. The CDR3 DNA follows: TGTGCCAGCAGCTTAGATTTTTCGCCTGGCTACACCTTC.

This clone was counted a single time. The chain carries TRBV28 and TRBJ2-1; 9 bases are a match to TRBD1. CDR3 size: 15 residues. V dropped 6 bases and J dropped 6; count of bases not matched to a gene: 9. In germline, CDR1 is MDHEN, CDR2 SYDVKM. The CDR3 DNA sequence: TGTGCCAGCAGCCCCGACAGGGGGAGAATCAATGAGCAGTTCTTC. This gives the protein CASSPDRGRINEQFF.

J is TRBJ2-1 and V is TRBV5-1; D is perhaps TRBD1 or TRBD2 (5 bases each). V lost 4 bases and J lost 9, with 14 bases in between. Germline V gene data show CDR1 as SGHRS and CDR2 as YFSETQ. CDR3 length: 13 amino acids. CDR3 sequence: CASSSMDGAEQFF. The CDR3 DNA reads as TGCGCCAGCAGCAGTATGGACGGGGCTGAGCAGTTCTTC. The variable domain in full, completed from reference TRBV5-1 and TRBJ2-1, reads KAGVTQTPRYLIKTRGQQVTLSCSPISGHRSVSWYQQTPGQGLQFLFEYFSETQRNKGNFPGRFSGRQFSNSRSEMNVSTLELGDSALYLCASSSMDGAEQFFGPGTRLTVL.

The rearrangement links TRBV4-2 to TRBJ1-4; 7 bases fit TRBD1. V lost 1 base and J lost 5; bases outside the gene matches: 7. The V gene's germline CDR1 is LGHNA and CDR2 YNFKEQ. The CDR3 has 16 amino acids. CDR3 nucleotide sequence: TGTGCCAGCAGCCAAGCCCCACAGGGGAGCAATGAAAAACTGTTTTTT. It codes for CASSQAPQGSNEKLFF.

This rearrangement joins TRBV7-2 to TRBJ2-4, with D hard to call. This CDR3 contains 14 residues. Germline V gene sequence: CDR1 SGHTA, CDR2 FQGNSA. Trimming removed 8 bases at V and 1 base at J, with 12 bases between. This CDR3 reads CASAEKLAKNIQYF. CDR3 DNA sequence: TGTGCCAGCGCCGAAAAACTGGCCAAAAACATTCAGTACTTC.

The genes are TRBV10-3 and TRBJ2-1; no definite D call. The CDR3 is made up of 15 amino acids. Germline V lookup: CDR1 ENHRY, CDR2 SYGVKD. V lost 4 bases to trimming and J lost 5 bases, with 15 bases between them. CDR3 protein: CAISARQVQDNEQFF. As DNA, the CDR3 is TGTGCCATCAGTGCCCGGCAGGTCCAAGACAATGAGCAGTTCTTC.

The chain has TRBV7-9 and TRBJ1-3; 7 positions match TRBD1. The junction had 6 bases not matched to a gene; V was cut back by 1 base and J by 0 bases. There are 17 residues in the CDR3. Germline CDR1 reads SEHNR; CDR2 reads FQNEAQ (reference sequence). In DNA form, the CDR3 reads TGTGCCAGCAGCTTAGAGGGGGCAGGACCCTCTGGAAACACCATATATTTT. It codes for CASSLEGAGPSGNTIYF.

V gene TRBV18 combines with J gene TRBJ1-1, with D perhaps matching TRBD1 (6 bases). The CDR3 consists of 15 residues. Germline V gene lookup returns CDR1 KGHSH and CDR2 LQKENI. V was shortened by 3 bases and J by 4 bases, with 15 bases between the two germline ends. The CDR3 DNA sequence: TGTGCCAGCTCACCGTTAGACAGGCGGAGCACTGAAGCTTTCTTT. This gives the protein CASSPLDRRSTEAFF.

The gene calls are TRBV5-6 and TRBJ2-7; no clear D. The V gene lost 4 bases and the J gene lost 2 bases, with 13 bases spanning the gap. CDR1 is SGHDT and CDR2 is YYEEEE in the germline V gene. The CDR3 runs to 14 residues. CDR3 region: CASSATSLTYEQYF. The CDR3 region has the DNA TGTGCCAGCAGCGCCACGTCTCTTACCTACGAGCAGTACTTC.

The CDR3 loop reads CASSDRGSQPQHF. CDR3 bases: TGTGCCAGCAGTGACAGGGGCTCTCAGCCCCAGCATTTT. The chain carries TRBV6-5 and TRBJ1-5, with 8 positions matching TRBD1. Germline trimming cut 5 bases from V and 6 bases from J; bases unmatched to any gene: 3. The germline CDR1 and CDR2 sequences are MNHEY and SVGAGI. The CDR3 covers 13 residues.

In DNA, the CDR3 is TGTGCCAGCAGCTTAGGGACTAGCCACTCAAAGGGAAACCAGTATTTT. It yields the protein CASSLGTSHSKGNQYF. The J gene is TRBJ2-3, the V gene TRBV7-3; TRBD2 aligns across 9 bases. Per germline, CDR1 SGHTA and CDR2 FQGTGA. The trim removed 2 bases at V and 12 bases at J, leaving 15 bases unmatched. The CDR3 sequence is 16 residues long.

This chain connects TRBV10-3 to TRBJ2-7; 11 bases align to TRBD2. The CDR3 sequence is 13 residues long. Germline CDR1 and CDR2: ENHRY and SYGVKD. Trimming removed 10 bases from V and 6 bases from J; junction bases left unmatched: 8. CDR3 protein: CATLLAGAGEQYF. DNA for the CDR3: TGTGCCACTCTACTAGCGGGAGCAGGCGAGCAGTACTTC.

This clone was recorded only once. V gene TRBV10-3 combines with J gene TRBJ2-5, with 11 nucleotides matching TRBD1. Losses at the gene ends were 5 bases for V and 4 bases for J; bases not matched to a gene: 6. CDR1 is ENHRY, CDR2 SYGVKD, per germline. The CDR3 loop spans 15 amino acids. The chain's CDR3 is CAISIPGQGGETQYF. CDR3 sequence (DNA): TGTGCCATCAGTATACCGGGACAGGGGGGAGAGACCCAGTACTTC.

On this clone itself: At one end, the junction sequence differs from germline, possibly due to a read error. J is TRBJ2-5 and V is TRBV5-4, with TRBD2 matching over 13 bases. This CDR3 spans 18 amino acids. Germline V gene sequence: CDR1 SGHNT, CDR2 YYREEE (reference sequence). CDR3 region: CASSLVGLAGDGGATQYF. The CDR3 DNA follows: TGTGCCAGCAGTTTGGTAGGACTAGCGGGGGACGGGGGCGCGACCCAGTACTTC.

The chain uses TRBV4-3 and TRBJ2-3; D tentatively fits TRBD1 or TRBD2 (5 bases each). Germline CDR1 reads LGHNA; CDR2 reads YSLEER. The CDR3 runs 14 residues. Deletions cut 5 bases from V and 0 bases from J, with 9 bases between. The CDR3 DNA reads as TGCGCCAGCAGCAACCGGGACAGCACAGATACGCAGTATTTT. Protein product: CASSNRDSTDTQYF.

The V gene is TRBV2, the J gene TRBJ1-3, with unresolved D. Germline CDR1 and CDR2: SNHLY and FYNNEI. V was shortened by 1 base and J by 7 bases, with 8 bases between the two germline ends. The CDR3 loop spans 13 amino acids. The CDR3 DNA is TGTGCCAGCAGTGAAGTCGTCGCTAACACCATATATTTT. It codes for CASSEVVANTIYF.

The chain links TRBV28 to TRBJ2-1, with D maybe TRBD1 (6 bases). Deletions cut 3 bases from V and 6 bases from J, with 15 bases between. The CDR3 has 15 amino acids. Germline CDR1 reads MDHEN; CDR2 reads SYDVKM. The CDR3 DNA reads as TGTGCCAGCAGTTTGGGGCAGGGGTTTAGCAATGAGCAGTTCTTC. It yields the protein CASSLGQGFSNEQFF.

This chain joins TRBV28 and TRBJ2-7; TRBD2 agrees at 7 bases. Trimming took 1 base from V and 3 from J; bases not matched to a gene: 9. The V gene's germline CDR1 is MDHEN and CDR2 SYDVKM. The CDR3 spans 16 residues. CDR3: CASSLLPGSGDYEQYF. CDR3 bases: TGTGCCAGCAGTTTATTACCTGGGAGCGGGGACTACGAGCAGTACTTC.

The genes are TRBV11-2 and TRBJ2-5, with a weak D call TRBD1 (5 bases). Trimming took 0 bases from V and 4 from J, leaving 15 bases between them. Germline V CDR1 and CDR2: SGHAT, FQNNGV. The CDR3 is 16 residues long. The CDR3: CASSLDAERRGETQYF. The CDR3 DNA reads TGTGCCAGCAGCTTAGATGCCGAGCGAAGGGGAGAGACCCAGTACTTC.

The V gene is TRBV6-6, the J gene TRBJ2-1, with 7 bases that match TRBD2. The CDR3 is 15 residues long. J gave up 10 bases and V 7 bases, and 16 bases lay outside the gene matches. Germline CDR1 is MNHNY and CDR2 is SVGAGI (reference sequence). The CDR3 DNA sequence: TGTGCCAGCAAAGGGGCGTCTAGCGGAGACCCGGAGCAGTTCTTC. It translates to CASKGASSGDPEQFF.

For this clone: Additional DNA sequences in this sample encode the identical CDR3. J is TRBJ1-5 and V is TRBV28; no definite D call. The CDR3 extends over 12 amino acids. From germline, CDR1 is MDHEN and CDR2 SYDVKM. Trimming cost V 3 bases and J 0 bases, with 0 bases left between them. The CDR3 is CASSFSNQPQHF. Here the CDR3 DNA reads TGTGCCAGCAGTTTTAGCAATCAGCCCCAGCATTTT.

The V call is TRBV10-1, the J call TRBJ1-4; maybe TRBD1 (5 bases). The CDR3 loop spans 14 amino acids. Between the trimmed V and J ends, which lost 3 bases and 10 bases, there was a span of 15 bases. Germline lookup yields CDR1 WNHNN and CDR2 SYGVQD (reference sequence). The CDR3 region is CASSDSGALGKLFF. The CDR3 DNA follows: TGCGCCAGCAGTGATTCTGGGGCCCTCGGAAAACTGTTTTTT.

The chain joins TRBV9 to TRBJ2-6; 12 positions agree with TRBD1. CDR3 length: 18 amino acids. The germline V gene has CDR1 SGDLS and CDR2 YYNGEE. V lost 3 bases, J lost 4 bases, and 8 bases stayed unmatched. The CDR3, as DNA: TGTGCCAGCAGCGCACACCGGGACAGGGGGCAGGGGGCCAACGTCCTGACTTTC. Its translation: CASSAHRDRGQGANVLTF. The full variable domain, rest sourced from reference TRBV9 and TRBJ2-6, is DSGVTQTPKHLITATGQRVTLRCSPRSGDLSVYWYQQSLDQGLQFLIQYYNGEERAKGNILERFSAQQFPDLHSELNLSSLELGDSALYFCASSAHRDRGQGANVLTFGAGSRLTVL.

J is TRBJ2-5 and V is TRBV9, with 7 bases matching TRBD2. The V gene's germline CDR1 is SGDLS and CDR2 YYNGEE. J gave up 5 bases and V 5 bases, and 6 bases lay outside the gene matches. This CDR3 is 13 amino acids long. In DNA, the CDR3 is TGTGCCAGCAGTACTAGCGCCCCTGAGACCCAGTACTTC. It codes for CASSTSAPETQYF.